This T cell receptor (beta chain) was documented in a study of tumor and adjacent non-tumor tissue in lung cancer. Study findings and constraints: Tumor tissue had significantly higher TCR diversity than normal lung.

Three rounds of nested PCR, following a modified ARM-PCR protocol, produced the TCRbeta library. TCRdb re-called the multiplex PCR reads through MiXCR, storing one row per CDR3 protein. The sample contains approximately 68,000 distinct CDR3 sequences, approximately 73% of which appear only once. RNA was extracted from bulk tissue without any cell sorting. The normal lung tissue was taken more than 3 cm from the tumor edge. Between August and November 2014, newly diagnosed, chemotherapy-naive lung cancer patients underwent thoracic surgery in China. CDR1 and CDR2 (germline): SGHNT, YYREEE (reference sequence). V dropped 4 bases and J dropped 6 bases, with 19 bases sitting between them. CDR3 length equals 15 residues. A note on this clonotype: No antigen is known for it.

The rearrangement links TRBV5-4 to TRBJ1-2; possibly TRBD1 for D (6 bases). The sample consisted of distant non-tumor lung tissue. The receptor was derived from a man aged 55 to 70 with non-small cell lung cancer. The CDR3: CASSHTRTVKHGYTF. CDR3 coding DNA: TGTGCCAGCAGCCATACCCGGACAGTGAAGCATGGCTACACCTTC.